Following are 24 T cell receptor beta chains from one sample sequenced in a study of blood T cell repertoires in COVID-19. The method was immunoSEQ multiplex PCR; TCRdb's version includes in-frame clones alone and lacks a portion of them. There are approximately 390,000 clones in the sample; about 87% occur only once, and roughly 2% lies in the top ten. What was sequenced was peripheral blood. The receptors originated from a woman aged 60-75 years with COVID-19, enrolled during active disease.

This sequence joins TRBV27 and TRBJ2-3; D is unclear. CDR1 and CDR2 (germline): MNHEY, SMNVEV (reference sequence). The ends were cut back, 10 bases at V and 2 bases at J, with 10 bases in the middle. The CDR3 extends over 12 amino acids. CDR3 DNA: TGTGCCACTCACGGGTACACAGATACGCAGTATTTT. Translated, it gives CATHGYTDTQYF.

J is TRBJ2-5 and V is TRBV6-4; TRBD1 aligns across 8 bases. Germline lookup yields CDR1 MRHNA and CDR2 SNTAGT. V shed 6 bases and J 2 bases; nucleotides not matched to a gene: 2. CDR3 length: 13 amino acids. The CDR3: CASSGQGQETQYF. CDR3 in DNA: TGTGCCAGCAGCGGACAGGGACAAGAGACCCAGTACTTC.

The V and J genes are TRBV5-1 and TRBJ1-3; D call uncertain. Germline V lookup: CDR1 SGHRS, CDR2 YFSETQ. V was trimmed by 2 bases and J by 0 bases, leaving 6 bases between them. The CDR3 runs 14 residues. CDR3 bases: TGCGCCAGCAGCTTCGGGGTCTCTGGAAACACCATATATTTT. This codes for CASSFGVSGNTIYF.

J is TRBJ1-2 and V is TRBV28; TRBD1 aligns across 7 bases. The CDR3 has 13 residues. The germline V gene has CDR1 MDHEN and CDR2 SYDVKM. With 5 bases clipped from V and 4 bases from J, the junction kept 4 bases outside the gene matches. CDR3 in amino acids: CASSGDSFYGYTF. In DNA, the CDR3 is TGTGCCAGCAGTGGGGACAGCTTCTATGGCTACACCTTC.

The rearrangement links TRBV6-6 to TRBJ1-5; 9 bases are shared with TRBD1. The trim removed 6 bases at V and 9 bases at J, leaving 9 bases unmatched. The length of the CDR3 is 14 residues. The germline CDR1 and CDR2 sequences are MNHNY and SVGAGI (reference sequence). CDR3 nucleotides: TGTGCCAGCAGGGTACCGGGACAGGGACCGCCCCAGCATTTT. Translated, it gives CASRVPGQGPPQHF.

V usage is TRBV12-5 and J usage is TRBJ1-3; TRBD1 matches at 8 bases. This CDR3 is built from 13 residues. With V trimmed by 5 bases and J by 9 bases, 6 bases remained unmatched. Looked up from germline, CDR1 is LGHNT and CDR2 is FRNRAP. CDR3 protein: CASGPTGASTIYF. CDR3 DNA sequence: TGTGCTAGTGGTCCGACAGGGGCGAGCACCATATATTTT.

The rearrangement links TRBV4-2 to TRBJ1-2; no definite D call. This CDR3 is built from 13 residues. Germline assignment: CDR1 LGHNA and CDR2 YNFKEQ. Trimming shortened V by 1 base and J by 3 bases, and 6 bases separated the two germline ends. The CDR3 DNA reads TGTGCCAGCAGCCAAGTGGGCCACTATGGCTACACCTTC. Translated: CASSQVGHYGYTF.

The V gene is TRBV2, the J gene TRBJ2-3; 10 bases line up with TRBD2. This CDR3 comprises 16 residues. Germline-derived CDR1 and CDR2 are SNHLY and FYNNEI. J was trimmed by 4 bases and V by 4 bases; bases with no gene match: 8. This CDR3 reads CASSVEASGGADTQYF. CDR3 DNA: TGTGCCAGCAGTGTGGAGGCTAGCGGGGGCGCAGATACGCAGTATTTT.

The chain uses TRBV19 and TRBJ1-4; D unresolved. CDR1 is LNHDA, CDR2 SQIVND, per germline (reference sequence). V lost 3 bases, J lost 11 bases, and 22 bases lay in between. The CDR3 runs to 16 residues. CDR3 loop: CASSMDRGRDFSKLFF. The CDR3 nucleotides read TGTGCCAGTAGTATGGACCGAGGGAGGGATTTCAGCAAACTGTTTTTT.

In nucleotides, the CDR3 is TGTGCCAGTAGTACCAACAGGATAATTGTCAATCAGCCCCAGCATTTT. As protein: CASSTNRIIVNQPQHF. J is TRBJ1-5 and V is TRBV19, with a possible D match to TRBD1 (5 bases). CDR3 length equals 16 residues. Trimming pared 4 bases from V and 3 bases from J, leaving 16 bases between. In germline, CDR1 is LNHDA, CDR2 SQIVND (reference sequence).

Only a few counts were recorded for this clone. The chain uses TRBV27 and TRBJ1-2; TRBD1 matches at 7 bases. Germline values: CDR1 MNHEY, CDR2 SMNVEV (reference sequence). Trimming cost V 5 bases and J 4 bases; bases outside gene matches: 16. This CDR3 contains 17 residues. This chain's CDR3 is CASSPYRGVGSSYGYTF. The CDR3 DNA follows: TGTGCCAGCAGTCCTTACAGGGGAGTGGGGTCTAGCTATGGCTACACCTTC.

The chain uses TRBV18 and TRBJ1-2, with 8 nucleotides matching TRBD1. Per germline, CDR1 KGHSH and CDR2 LQKENI. The V and J ends lost 3 bases and 8 bases, in that order; junction bases with no gene match: 11. The CDR3 is 15 residues long. The CDR3 loop reads CASSPTGQGVTGYTF. CDR3 nucleotides: TGTGCCAGCTCACCTACCGGACAGGGAGTGACGGGCTACACCTTC.

This chain connects TRBV5-3 to TRBJ1-1; D uncertain. Being an ORF, TRBV5-3 has a function that is uncertain. Trimming took 0 bases from V and 1 from J, leaving 4 bases between them. CDR3 length equals 13 residues. The CDR3 DNA sequence: TGTGCCAGAAGCTTGGCGGGGAACACTGAAGCTTTCTTT. This translates into CARSLAGNTEAFF.

V gene TRBV5-1 combines with J gene TRBJ1-1; perhaps TRBD1 as D (6 bases). V was cut by 4 bases and J by 4 bases, with 20 bases left in between. CDR3 length: 16 amino acids. Looked up from germline, CDR1 is SGHRS and CDR2 is YFSETQ. CDR3 amino acids: CASSARPGQLGTEAFF. DNA for the CDR3: TGCGCCAGCAGCGCCCGGCCGGGACAACTGGGCACTGAAGCTTTCTTT.

The DNA of the CDR3 is TGTGCCAGCAGCGTTGTAAGTACTATAGTTCCCCCGGGCTATGGCTACACCTTC. Translated, it gives CASSVVSTIVPPGYGYTF. The chain has TRBV9 and TRBJ1-2; D gene ambiguous. Germline CDR1 is SGDLS and CDR2 is YYNGEE. The V end lost 2 bases, the J end lost 4 bases, and 24 bases lay between the germline ends. The CDR3 runs 18 residues.

The chain employs TRBV4-1 and TRBJ1-1; D gene uncertain. This CDR3 comprises 14 residues. Trimming cost V 2 bases and J 3 bases, with 10 bases left between them. Looked up from germline, CDR1 is MGHRA and CDR2 is YSYEKL. This CDR3 reads CASSQLDSDTEAFF. CDR3 nucleotides: TGCGCCAGCAGCCAATTAGATAGTGACACTGAAGCTTTCTTT.

This clone was found once. The chain couples TRBV6-1 to TRBJ1-3; 7 nucleotides agree with TRBD1. After removal of 4 bases from V and 0 bases from J, the junction contained 9 bases not matched to a gene. The CDR3 sequence is 17 residues long. Germline-derived CDR1 and CDR2 are MNHNS and SASEGT. The CDR3 sequence is CASSGLGRGISGNTIYF. DNA of the CDR3: TGTGCCAGCAGTGGGTTGGGCAGGGGGATCTCTGGAAACACCATATATTTT.

This chain joins TRBV27 and TRBJ2-2, with 11 bases identical to TRBD2. Germline V gene lookup returns CDR1 MNHEY and CDR2 SMNVEV (reference sequence). This CDR3 region has 17 residues. The V segment lost 3 bases and the J segment 6 bases; nucleotides outside the gene matches: 9. Here the CDR3 DNA reads TGTGCCAGCAGTTTCACTCTAGCGGGGGGTGACCCCGGGGAGCTGTTTTTT. It is translated as CASSFTLAGGDPGELFF.

This chain links TRBV5-1 with TRBJ2-7; D may be TRBD2 (5 bases). The V end lost 4 bases, the J end lost 2 bases, and 10 bases lay between the germline ends. Per germline, CDR1 SGHRS and CDR2 YFSETQ. This CDR3 is 13 amino acids long. CDR3 sequence: CASSRGPPYEQYF. The CDR3 nucleotides are TGCGCCAGCAGCCGGGGTCCCCCCTACGAGCAGTACTTC. Full variable domain (rest looked up from reference TRBV5-1 and TRBJ2-7): KAGVTQTPRYLIKTRGQQVTLSCSPISGHRSVSWYQQTPGQGLQFLFEYFSETQRNKGNFPGRFSGRQFSNSRSEMNVSTLELGDSALYLCASSRGPPYEQYFGPGTRLTVT.

The chain couples TRBV18 to TRBJ2-3, with 9 bases identical to TRBD1. The CDR3 covers 15 residues. Per germline, CDR1 KGHSH and CDR2 LQKENI. V shed 3 bases, J shed 6 bases, and the junction held 7 bases outside the gene matches. CDR3 loop: CASSPGTGISDTQYF. The CDR3, as DNA: TGTGCCAGCTCACCGGGGACAGGGATCTCGGATACGCAGTATTTT.

The chain is built from TRBV6-1 and TRBJ1-2; 7 positions agree with TRBD1. The CDR3 is made up of 17 amino acids. With V trimmed by 3 bases and J by 4 bases, 14 bases remained unmatched. Germline V gene sequence: CDR1 MNHNS, CDR2 SASEGT. The CDR3 protein is CASSELRGPRFGYGYTF. The CDR3 DNA is TGTGCCAGCAGTGAGCTTAGGGGGCCGCGTTTCGGCTATGGCTACACCTTC.

The chain has TRBV7-9 and TRBJ1-1; a weak D match, TRBD1 (6 bases). V lost 2 bases, J lost 3 bases, and 19 bases lay in between. The CDR3 has 17 amino acids. CDR1 is SEHNR, CDR2 FQNEAQ, per germline (reference sequence). For the CDR3, the DNA is TGTGCCAGCAGCTTACCGGCTTACAGGGTTAGGGACACTGAAGCTTTCTTT. This sequence encodes CASSLPAYRVRDTEAFF.

The V and J genes are TRBV15 and TRBJ1-2; D gene unclear. V was trimmed by 1 base and J by 5 bases, leaving 11 bases between them. This CDR3 region has 14 residues. CDR1 is LNHNV, CDR2 YYDKDF, per germline (reference sequence). The CDR3 is CATSRATHFYGYTF. The CDR3 nucleotides read TGTGCCACCAGCAGAGCGACTCACTTTTATGGCTACACCTTC.

The chain has TRBV10-3 and TRBJ1-1, with D perhaps matching TRBD1 (5 bases). Trimming cost V 4 bases and J 6 bases, with 18 bases left between them. This CDR3 region has 15 residues. CDR1 is ENHRY and CDR2 is SYGVKD in the germline V gene. Here the CDR3 reads CAISGGSWGDPEAFF. Here the CDR3 DNA reads TGTGCCATCAGTGGGGGGAGTTGGGGGGATCCTGAAGCTTTCTTT.